This T cell receptor (beta chain) emerged from a study of neurological immune-mediated disorders. The cDNA came from 5'RACE, which used 10-nucleotide random UMIs. Every sequencing run generated in excess of 160 million TCR-beta sequences. These sequences covered 15-18 subjects. TCRdb analysed the 5' RACE reads with MiXCR anew, one entry per CDR3 protein. The profile shows more than 15,000 distinct CDR3 sequences, approximately 15% of them singletons. Per the germline V gene, CDR1 is MNHEY and CDR2 is SVGEGT. Trimming cost V 2 bases and J 6 bases, with 11 bases left between them. The CDR3 loop spans 14 amino acids. For sorted libraries, the input was 1 million CD4+ or CD8+ T cells. The sample holds many counts of this clonotype.

This sequence was found in a woman aged 55-75 years with HTLV-1-associated myelopathy (HAM/TSP). Sequenced: CD4+ T cells from blood. The chain combines TRBV6-2 or TRBV6-3 with TRBJ2-4; possibly TRBD2 for D (5 bases). The CDR3 coding sequence is TGTGCCAGCAGTTACGATCGGCTAGCAAACATTCAGTACTTC. Translated, it gives CASSYDRLANIQYF.